The T cell receptor beta chain described here comes from a study of T cell responses to AZD1222 COVID-19 vaccine. Study-level results: Repertoires were sampled only after the peak T cell response.

This clone was found once. Its specificity is unknown. This CDR3 is built from 14 residues. The germline CDR1 and CDR2 sequences are SNHLY and FYNNEI. The junction had 5 bases not matched to a gene; V was cut back by 6 bases and J by 6 bases. Repertoires were generated with immunoSEQ multiplex PCR, while TCRdb's copy carries only in-frame clones and drops some. The data contain tens of thousands of clones, approximately 92% of them singletons. This chain links TRBV2 with TRBJ1-6, with 7 bases that match TRBD1. The sample here was peripheral blood, taken 28 days after the second AZD1222 dose. This TCR was recovered from an adult who received the AZD1222 COVID-19 vaccine. CDR3 DNA sequence: TGTGCCAGCAGGCGGGACAGTTCTAATTCACCCCTCCACTTT. Translated: CASRRDSSNSPLHF.